Listed below are T cell receptor beta chains from one sample, sequenced in a study of Ad26.COV2.S vaccination and SARS-CoV-2 variants. Profiled with immunoSEQ multiplex PCR; TCRdb holds only in-frame clones, not every one. The table includes 200,000 to 250,000 clones, around 87% detected once. Sequencing was performed on peripheral blood, taken in a trial of Ad26.COV2.S vaccine versus placebo. All receptors derive from a person aged 18-65 years who received the Ad26.COV2.S COVID-19 vaccine or a placebo. CDR3s include the opening cysteine and the closing phenylalanine or tryptophan. Each record gives: V gene, D gene, clone size, J gene, CDR3 protein, CDR3 DNA. The D gene is left open where the match is weak. The size of a clone is reported for some rows only, either as once, few or many, or as a class for expanded clones.

V: TRBV6-5
D: TRBD1
size: .
J: TRBJ2-1
CDR3: CASSSYRGNEQFF
DNA: TGTGCCAGCAGTTCTTACAGGGGTAATGAGCAGTTCTTC

V: TRBV25-1
D: .
size: .
J: TRBJ2-1
CDR3: CASSRGASFDEQFF
DNA: TGTGCCAGCAGTCGGGGAGCCTCGTTCGATGAGCAGTTCTTC

V: TRBV29-1
D: .
size: .
J: TRBJ2-7
CDR3: CSVPGLDSYEQYF
DNA: TGCAGCGTCCCCGGACTCGATTCCTACGAGCAGTACTTC

V: TRBV4-3
D: TRBD2
size: .
J: TRBJ2-5
CDR3: CASSQDSGGRGETQYF
DNA: TGCGCCAGCAGCCAAGATAGCGGGGGCCGGGGGGAGACCCAGTACTTC

V: TRBV7-9
D: .
size: .
J: TRBJ1-5
CDR3: CASSPRDDQPQHF
DNA: TGTGCCAGCAGCCCTAGAGACGATCAGCCCCAGCATTTT

V: TRBV18
D: .
size: .
J: TRBJ2-7
CDR3: CASSPTKNSYEQYF
DNA: TGTGCCAGCTCACCGACAAAGAACTCCTACGAGCAGTACTTC

V: TRBV15
D: TRBD2
size: once
J: TRBJ2-7
CDR3: CATSRDRGSGTTYEQYF
DNA: TGTGCCACCAGCAGAGATCGAGGGTCAGGGACTACCTACGAGCAGTACTTC

V: TRBV9
D: .
size: .
J: TRBJ2-1
CDR3: CASSVAAVYNEQFF
DNA: TGTGCCAGCAGCGTAGCGGCAGTCTACAATGAGCAGTTCTTC

V: TRBV5-1
D: .
size: .
J: TRBJ2-1
CDR3: CASSFFRPTVLNEQFF
DNA: TGCGCCAGCAGCTTCTTTAGACCGACCGTCCTCAATGAGCAGTTCTTC

V: TRBV27
D: TRBD1
size: .
J: TRBJ1-2
CDR3: CASSPTPGQGRGTWYGYTF
DNA: TGTGCCAGCAGTCCAACCCCGGGACAGGGAAGGGGGACTTGGTATGGCTACACCTTC

V: TRBV7-2
D: TRBD1
size: .
J: TRBJ1-5
CDR3: CASSLGTGGVPQHF
DNA: TGTGCCAGCAGCTTAGGGACAGGGGGGGTGCCCCAGCATTTT

V: TRBV10-2
D: TRBD2
size: .
J: TRBJ2-1
CDR3: CASRGASGRATEQFF
DNA: TGCGCCAGCAGAGGGGCTAGCGGGAGGGCAACTGAGCAGTTCTTC

V: TRBV5-1
D: .
size: .
J: TRBJ2-7
CDR3: CASSLTGAGGTYEQYF
DNA: TGCGCCAGCAGCTTGACCGGGGCAGGGGGGACCTACGAGCAGTACTTC

V: TRBV7-9
D: .
size: .
J: TRBJ2-7
CDR3: CASSLLKGMNEQYF
DNA: TGTGCCAGCAGCTTATTGAAGGGGATGAACGAGCAGTACTTC

V: TRBV6-6
D: .
size: .
J: TRBJ2-2
CDR3: CASSYPDSMGRELFF
DNA: TGTGCCAGCAGTTACCCGGACAGCATGGGCCGGGAGCTGTTTTTT

V: TRBV28
D: .
size: .
J: TRBJ1-6
CDR3: CASSLSGRGDSPLHF
DNA: TGTGCCAGCAGTTTATCCGGCAGGGGAGATTCACCCCTCCACTTT

V: TRBV19
D: .
size: .
J: TRBJ2-2
CDR3: CASSIGNTGELFF
DNA: TGTGCCAGTAGTATAGGCAACACCGGGGAGCTGTTTTTT

V: TRBV4-2
D: .
size: .
J: TRBJ2-7
CDR3: CASRLLGGADWEQYF
DNA: TGTGCCAGCAGATTGCTCGGCGGGGCGGATTGGGAGCAGTACTTC

V: TRBV5-6
D: .
size: .
J: TRBJ1-1
CDR3: CASSYPTARVNTEAFF
DNA: TGTGCCAGCAGCTACCCGACGGCAAGAGTGAACACTGAAGCTTTCTTT

V: TRBV19
D: TRBD2
size: .
J: TRBJ2-2
CDR3: CASSRLAANTGELFF
DNA: TGTGCCAGTAGTCGACTAGCGGCGAACACCGGGGAGCTGTTTTTT